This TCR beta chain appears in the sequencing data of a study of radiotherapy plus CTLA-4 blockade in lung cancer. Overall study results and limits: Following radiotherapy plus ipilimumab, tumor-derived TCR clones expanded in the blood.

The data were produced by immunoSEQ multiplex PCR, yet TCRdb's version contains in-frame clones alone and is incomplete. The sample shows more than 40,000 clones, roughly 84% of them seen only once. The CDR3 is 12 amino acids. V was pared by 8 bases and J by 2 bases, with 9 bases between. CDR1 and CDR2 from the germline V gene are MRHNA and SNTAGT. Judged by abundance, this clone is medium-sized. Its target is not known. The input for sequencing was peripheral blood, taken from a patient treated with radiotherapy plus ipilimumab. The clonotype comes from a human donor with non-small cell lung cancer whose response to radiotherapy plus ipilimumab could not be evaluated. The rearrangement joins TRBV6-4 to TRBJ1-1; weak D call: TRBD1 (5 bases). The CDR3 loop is CASGGVNTEAFF. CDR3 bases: TGTGCCAGCGGGGGGGTAAACACTGAAGCTTTCTTT.